These 28 T cell receptor beta chains came from one sample sequenced in a study of a mutant IDH1 vaccine in newly diagnosed glioma. The time point was: week 35, safety follow-up. Every single dose of the vaccine, 300 ug of mutant IDH1 20-mer peptide, came with topical imiquimod. Data came from immunoSEQ multiplex PCR; TCRdb stores just in-frame clones and leaves some out. This sample carries just over 65,000 clones, 80% to 85% of them seen once, and the ten largest clones take approximately 12%. For these TCRs, the target antigens are not known. The sample here was PBMCs, taken from a glioma patient whose treatment included an IDH1 peptide vaccine. The receptor set was obtained from a young man with glioma.

This chain links TRBV5-1 with TRBJ1-1; TRBD1 agrees at 7 bases. The CDR3 has 14 residues. V shed 4 bases and J 4 bases; nucleotides not matched to a gene: 7. From germline, CDR1 is SGHRS and CDR2 YFSETQ. The CDR3 DNA reads TGCGCCAGCAGCATCGGAAGGGACAGCACTGAAGCTTTCTTT. Translating it yields CASSIGRDSTEAFF. Full variable domain (remainder filled in from reference TRBV5-1 and TRBJ1-1): KAGVTQTPRYLIKTRGQQVTLSCSPISGHRSVSWYQQTPGQGLQFLFEYFSETQRNKGNFPGRFSGRQFSNSRSEMNVSTLELGDSALYLCASSIGRDSTEAFFGQGTRLTVV.

The count of this clone is one. V and J are TRBV6-5 and TRBJ1-6; 8 positions match TRBD1. J was trimmed by 13 bases and V by 2 bases; bases with no gene match: 10. CDR1 is MNHEY, CDR2 SVGAGI, per germline. The CDR3 contains 15 residues. The CDR3 loop is CASSYADRAPAPLHF. The CDR3 nucleotides read TGTGCCAGCAGTTACGCGGACAGGGCGCCAGCGCCCCTCCACTTT.

This chain connects TRBV29-1 to TRBJ1-4; 8 nucleotides line up with TRBD1. V gave up 6 bases and J gave up 0 bases; unmatched junction bases: 6. There are 15 residues in the CDR3. CDR1 and CDR2 from the germline V gene are SQVTM and ANQGSEA. The CDR3 here is CSVPGQGATNEKLFF. CDR3 bases: TGCAGCGTGCCAGGACAGGGAGCAACTAATGAAAAACTGTTTTTT.

The V call is TRBV5-4, the J call TRBJ2-1, with D unclear. Trimming shortened V by 4 bases and J by 0 bases, and 14 bases separated the two germline ends. Per germline, CDR1 SGHNT and CDR2 YYREEE (reference sequence). The CDR3 contains 16 residues. CDR3 residues: CASSPPATSSYNEQFF. The CDR3 DNA reads TGTGCCAGCAGCCCGCCTGCGACCAGCTCCTACAATGAGCAGTTCTTC.

This sequence joins TRBV6-5 and TRBJ2-2; 8 bases map to TRBD2. With V trimmed by 4 bases and J by 3 bases, 1 base remained unmatched. Germline values: CDR1 MNHEY, CDR2 SVGAGI. CDR3 length: 14 residues. CDR3 sequence (DNA): TGTGCCAGCAGTTCACTAGCGGACACCGGGGAGCTGTTTTTT. Translated, it gives CASSSLADTGELFF.

For the CDR3, the DNA is TGTGCCAGCAGTGGACAGCGTTACACAGATACGCAGTATTTT. Protein sequence: CASSGQRYTDTQYF. The chain carries TRBV6-1 and TRBJ2-3; D might be TRBD1 (5 bases). The V end was cut by 4 bases, the J end by 2 bases, with 10 bases between. Germline CDR1 MNHNS, CDR2 SASEGT. The CDR3 spans 14 residues.

The rearrangement joins TRBV2 to TRBJ1-1; D gene uncertain. There are 13 residues in the CDR3. With 2 bases removed from V and 1 base from J, the gap between germline ends came to 5 bases. Germline V gene data show CDR1 as SNHLY and CDR2 as FYNNEI. CDR3 region: CASSELPNTEAFF. DNA of the CDR3: TGTGCCAGCAGTGAACTCCCGAACACTGAAGCTTTCTTT. Using reference TRBV2 and TRBJ1-1 for the parts outside the CDR3, the full variable domain is EPEVTQTPSHQVTQMGQEVILRCVPISNHLYFYWYRQILGQKVEFLVSFYNNEISEKSEIFDDQFSVERPDGSNFTLKIRSTKLEDSAMYFCASSELPNTEAFFGQGTRLTVV.

V gene TRBV28 combines with J gene TRBJ1-2; possible D gene TRBD1, 5 bases. CDR1 MDHEN and CDR2 SYDVKM come from the germline V gene. Trimming removed 2 bases from V and 8 bases from J, with 18 bases in between. This CDR3 contains 15 residues. The CDR3 reads CASSLVVLGVSGYTF. The CDR3 region has the DNA TGTGCCAGCAGTTTAGTAGTGTTGGGGGTTAGCGGCTACACCTTC.

The chain employs TRBV7-3 and TRBJ2-7; no clear D gene. This CDR3 has 13 residues. Per germline, CDR1 SGHTA and CDR2 FQGTGA. V was cut by 5 bases and J by 4 bases, with 12 bases left in between. In DNA, the CDR3 is TGTGCCAGCAGCCCCGGACCGTGGTACGAGCAGTACTTC. It yields the protein CASSPGPWYEQYF.

This chain's CDR3 is CASSQDSPNSGVQPQHF. For the CDR3, the DNA is TGCGCCAGCAGCCAAGATTCCCCAAACAGTGGCGTTCAGCCCCAGCATTTT. The chain recombines TRBV4-3 with TRBJ1-5; D uncertain. The V gene's germline CDR1 is LGHNA and CDR2 YSLEER. With 0 bases removed from V and 6 bases from J, the gap between germline ends came to 18 bases. This CDR3 spans 17 amino acids.

The rearrangement joins TRBV5-4 to TRBJ1-4, with a tentative D call TRBD1 (5 bases). Germline V gives CDR1 SGHNT, CDR2 YYREEE (reference sequence). Trimming removed 2 bases from V and 5 bases from J, with 10 bases in between. This CDR3 contains 14 residues. This CDR3 is CASSFWDENEKLFF. In DNA, the CDR3 is TGTGCCAGCAGCTTTTGGGACGAGAATGAAAAACTGTTTTTT.

The rearrangement joins TRBV18 to TRBJ2-7; D is possibly TRBD1 or TRBD2 (5 bases each). The CDR3 extends over 15 amino acids. Germline lookup yields CDR1 KGHSH and CDR2 LQKENI. V lost 6 bases, J lost 1 base, and 16 bases lay in between. The CDR3 nucleotides are TGTGCCAGCTCGACGAAGGGGACCCCATCCTACGAGCAGTACTTC. This sequence encodes CASSTKGTPSYEQYF.

This clone came up once. The chain couples TRBV6-1 to TRBJ1-6, with D perhaps TRBD1 (5 bases). Trimming took 6 bases from V and 7 from J, leaving 16 bases between them. The germline V gene encodes CDR1 MNHNS and CDR2 SASEGT. The CDR3 has 15 residues. DNA for the CDR3: TGTGCCAGCAGGCCGGGACTCCGCTTGAATTCACCCCTCCACTTT. It translates to CASRPGLRLNSPLHF.

The rearrangement uses TRBV6-5 and TRBJ2-7; D remains unclear. This CDR3 comprises 13 residues. Germline assignment: CDR1 MNHEY and CDR2 SVGAGI. The V gene lost 2 bases and the J gene lost 2 bases, with 7 bases spanning the gap. CDR3 bases: TGTGCCAGCAGTTACGCAGGACCCTACGAGCAGTACTTC. Translating it yields CASSYAGPYEQYF.

The chain joins TRBV5-6 to TRBJ1-3, with unresolved D. Per the germline V gene, CDR1 is SGHDT and CDR2 is YYEEEE. V lost 2 bases and J lost 11, with 14 bases in between. The CDR3 spans 13 residues. In DNA form, the CDR3 reads TGTGCCAGCAGCTTTAGCCCAGCGGTCGCCATATATTTT. This encodes CASSFSPAVAIYF.

This chain connects TRBV5-1 to TRBJ2-2; D is unclear. Looked up from germline, CDR1 is SGHRS and CDR2 is YFSETQ. This CDR3 spans 15 amino acids. Trimming stripped 4 bases from V and 6 bases from J, with 16 bases between. The CDR3 spells CASSPTHYGAGELFF. CDR3 nucleotide sequence: TGCGCCAGCAGCCCCACCCACTATGGGGCCGGGGAGCTGTTTTTT.

The V gene is TRBV5-1, the J gene TRBJ2-2; the D gene is possibly TRBD2 (5 bases). The CDR3 is 15 residues long. The germline V gene encodes CDR1 SGHRS and CDR2 YFSETQ. Trimming took off 3 bases at V and 6 bases at J, with 15 bases between the two ends. For the CDR3, the DNA is TGCGCCAGCAGCTCCGGCCCCGGGAAAGCCGGGGAGCTGTTTTTT. This encodes CASSSGPGKAGELFF.

The chain links TRBV27 to TRBJ2-7; the match to TRBD1 covers 11 bases. V shed 2 bases, J shed 4 bases, and the junction held 7 bases outside the gene matches. The CDR3 sequence is 16 residues long. Germline V gene lookup returns CDR1 MNHEY and CDR2 SMNVEV (reference sequence). Written as DNA, the CDR3 is TGTGCCAGCAGTTTACTAGGGACAGGGGGAGGTTACGAGCAGTACTTC. This gives the protein CASSLLGTGGGYEQYF.

This clone came up a few times. The rearrangement uses TRBV29-1 and TRBJ1-1; no reliable D call. This CDR3 has 12 residues. V lost 4 bases, J lost 0 bases, and 6 bases lay in between. The germline V gene encodes CDR1 SQVTM and CDR2 ANQGSEA. The CDR3 DNA reads TGCAGCGTTGGACACGTGAACACTGAAGCTTTCTTT. It is translated as CSVGHVNTEAFF.

This sequence joins TRBV9 and TRBJ1-1, with D perhaps TRBD1 (6 bases). CDR1 is SGDLS, CDR2 YYNGEE, per germline. The CDR3 length is 17 residues. Trimming removed 4 bases at V and 6 bases at J, with 25 bases between. The CDR3 region has the DNA TGTGCCAGCAGCAAAACTATACAGGGCGGGGGGGTGGCTGAAGCTTTCTTT. The encoded protein is CASSKTIQGGGVAEAFF.

The chain employs TRBV5-4 and TRBJ2-7; tentative D call: TRBD2 (6 bases). Germline V gene sequence: CDR1 SGHNT, CDR2 YYREEE (reference sequence). There are 13 residues in the CDR3. V lost 4 bases, J lost 5 bases, and 13 bases lay in between. The CDR3 loop reads CASSPGVGDEQYF. Written as DNA, the CDR3 is TGTGCCAGCAGCCCGGGGGTCGGAGACGAGCAGTACTTC. Combining the CDR3 with reference TRBV5-4 and TRBJ2-7 gives the whole variable domain ETGVTQSPTHLIKTRGQQVTLRCSSQSGHNTVSWYQQALGQGPQFIFQYYREEENGRGNFPPRFSGLQFPNYSSELNVNALELDDSALYLCASSPGVGDEQYFGPGTRLTVT.

The chain links TRBV28 to TRBJ2-7; D is unresolved. Per the germline V gene, CDR1 is MDHEN and CDR2 is SYDVKM. The CDR3 spans 13 residues. V lost 2 bases and J 4 bases, leaving 9 bases between the germline ends. The CDR3, as DNA: TGTGCCAGCAGTTTAAACCGTGGTTACGAGCAGTACTTC. Encoded protein: CASSLNRGYEQYF. Full variable domain (missing parts from reference TRBV28 and TRBJ2-7): DVKVTQSSRYLVKRTGEKVFLECVQDMDHENMFWYRQDPGLGLRLIYFSYDVKMKEKGDIPEGYSVSREKKERFSLILESASTNQTSMYLCASSLNRGYEQYFGPGTRLTVT.

This chain uses TRBV5-4 with TRBJ1-2; D possibly corresponds to TRBD1 (6 bases). The V end lost 4 bases, the J end lost 4 bases, and 14 bases lay between the germline ends. CDR1 and CDR2 (germline): SGHNT, YYREEE (reference sequence). The CDR3 covers 14 residues. The CDR3 region has the DNA TGTGCCAGCAGCGTACAGGGAGGGGTCTATGGCTACACCTTC. This codes for CASSVQGGVYGYTF. Full variable domain (outside the CDR3, taken from reference TRBV5-4 and TRBJ1-2): ETGVTQSPTHLIKTRGQQVTLRCSSQSGHNTVSWYQQALGQGPQFIFQYYREEENGRGNFPPRFSGLQFPNYSSELNVNALELDDSALYLCASSVQGGVYGYTFGSGTRLTVV.

The J gene is TRBJ2-7, the V gene TRBV5-4; TRBD2 might be the D (6 bases). The CDR3 has 15 amino acids. The germline V gene encodes CDR1 SGHNT and CDR2 YYREEE (reference sequence). V was shortened by 1 base and J by 0 bases, with 11 bases between the two germline ends. CDR3 amino acids: CASSLSAEGSYEQYF. In nucleotides, the CDR3 is TGTGCCAGCAGCTTGTCAGCGGAGGGCTCCTACGAGCAGTACTTC.

This clone was detected once. The V gene is TRBV4-2, the J gene TRBJ2-1; 9 positions agree with TRBD2. Germline V gene sequence: CDR1 LGHNA, CDR2 YNFKEQ. Losses at the gene ends were 1 base for V and 2 bases for J; bases not matched to a gene: 3. The CDR3 contains 16 residues. CDR3 protein: CASSQGAGGPYNEQFF. CDR3 DNA sequence: TGTGCCAGCAGCCAAGGAGCGGGGGGACCCTACAATGAGCAGTTCTTC.

The rearrangement joins TRBV6-5 to TRBJ2-5, with 7 nucleotides matching TRBD1. The CDR3 is 16 amino acids. Trimming cost V 0 bases and J 3 bases; bases outside gene matches: 7. Germline V gene data show CDR1 as MNHEY and CDR2 as SVGAGI. The CDR3 sequence is CASSYSHGTAKETQYF. Written as DNA, the CDR3 is TGTGCCAGCAGTTACTCGCATGGGACAGCTAAAGAGACCCAGTACTTC.

V is TRBV27 and J is TRBJ2-1; 8 bases agree with TRBD2. The V gene end was trimmed by 8 bases and the J gene end by 7 bases; junction bases not matched to a gene: 19. Germline V gives CDR1 MNHEY, CDR2 SMNVEV (reference sequence). The CDR3 is 17 amino acids. The CDR3 loop reads CASCQRGFAEFGNEQFF. The DNA for the CDR3 is TGTGCCAGCTGTCAGCGGGGGTTTGCGGAATTTGGGAATGAGCAGTTCTTC.

The chain employs TRBV30 and TRBJ1-1; a weak D match, TRBD1 (5 bases). The V gene lost 0 bases and the J gene lost 0 bases, with 8 bases spanning the gap. Germline V gene lookup returns CDR1 GTSNPN and CDR2 SVGIG (reference sequence). There are 14 residues in the CDR3. The CDR3 nucleotides are TGTGCCTGGAGTGTACCCAGGGTGAACACTGAAGCTTTCTTT. Translated, it gives CAWSVPRVNTEAFF.